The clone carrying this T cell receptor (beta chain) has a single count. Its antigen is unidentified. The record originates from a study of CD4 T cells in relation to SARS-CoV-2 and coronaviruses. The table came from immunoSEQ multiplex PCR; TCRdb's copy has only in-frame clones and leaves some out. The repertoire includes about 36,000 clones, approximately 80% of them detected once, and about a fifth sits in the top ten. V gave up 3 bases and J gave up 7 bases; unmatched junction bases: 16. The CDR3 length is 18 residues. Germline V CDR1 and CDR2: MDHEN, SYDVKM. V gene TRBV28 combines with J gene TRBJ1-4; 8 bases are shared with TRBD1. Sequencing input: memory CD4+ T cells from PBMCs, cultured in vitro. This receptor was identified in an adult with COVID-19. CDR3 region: CASSFGGYRGSIGEKLFF. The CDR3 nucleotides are TGTGCCAGCAGTTTTGGCGGATACAGGGGGAGTATTGGTGAAAAACTGTTTTTT.